At least ten counts were recorded for the clone carrying this T cell receptor (beta chain). The target antigen is unknown. The CDR3 contains 17 residues. The V gene lost 3 bases and the J gene lost 0 bases, with 17 bases spanning the gap. The sample belongs to a study of T-cell reconstitution after alpha-beta-depleted transplantation in children. General study findings and limits: The high TCRbeta diversity at day 60 in some patients came from surviving recipient T cells and thymic progenitors.

Construction of the TCRbeta library involved unique molecular identifiers. MiXCR was run by TCRdb on the PCR reads, yielding one entry per CDR3 protein. Counted here are roughly 200,000 distinct CDR3 sequences, around 9.9% occurring once; the ten biggest clones make up roughly 27%. The V and J genes are TRBV12-3 or TRBV12-4 and TRBJ1-1; D is perhaps TRBD1 (5 bases). This TCR was recovered from a child under two years old with acute myeloid leukemia, due to receive a stem cell transplant. The sample in question was PBMCs, obtained before TCRalphabeta/CD19-depleted stem cell transplant. In DNA form, the CDR3 reads TGTGCCAGCAGTTTCGCGACCGCCTGGGGGATGAACACTGAAGCTTTCTTT. As protein: CASSFATAWGMNTEAFF.